The 17 T cell receptor beta chains below come from one sample, sequenced in a study of T cell repertoires in cytomegalovirus infection. TCRdb passed the reads through MiXCR, listing each CDR3 protein once. The data contain roughly 920,000 distinct CDR3 sequences, 25% to 40% of them singletons. These receptors are not linked to any known antigen. The sample consisted of cultured CD8+ T cells from PBMCs, taken from culture after CMV antigen stimulation. These receptor sequences come from a human donor in good health (CMV status not recorded). Some clones in this sample may be carry-over from other donors' samples.

The chain combines TRBV28 with TRBJ1-2; D is perhaps TRBD1 (5 bases). This CDR3 is built from 10 residues. Between the trimmed V and J ends, which lost 11 bases and 4 bases, there was a span of 8 bases. Germline-derived CDR1 and CDR2 are MDHEN and SYDVKM. In DNA form, the CDR3 reads TGTGCCCATGGGGGCTATGGCTACACCTTC. Protein sequence: CAHGGYGYTF.

The chain carries TRBV11-2 and TRBJ2-1; TRBD1 agrees at 10 bases. The CDR3 covers 16 residues. The germline V gene encodes CDR1 SGHAT and CDR2 FQNNGV. V was clipped by 1 base and J by 4 bases; unmatched bases: 4. CDR3 DNA sequence: TGTGCCAGCAGCTTAGCTCCGGGACAGGGGTACAATGAGCAGTTCTTC. Amino acids: CASSLAPGQGYNEQFF.

The rearrangement links TRBV19 to TRBJ1-5; 7 bases are shared with TRBD1. This CDR3 has 15 residues. CDR1 and CDR2 from the germline V gene are LNHDA and SQIVND (reference sequence). V lost 6 bases, J lost 7 bases, and 12 bases stayed unmatched. CDR3 sequence: CASRVAGGYRQPQHF. In DNA, the CDR3 is TGTGCCAGTAGGGTGGCAGGGGGATATCGCCAGCCCCAGCATTTT.

This clonotype was recorded a few times. The chain uses TRBV12-3 or TRBV12-4 and TRBJ1-1, with D hard to call. The V end lost 5 bases, the J end lost 6 bases, and 19 bases lay between the germline ends. This CDR3 is 15 amino acids long. The CDR3 spells CASSDLSRGSSEAFF. As DNA, the CDR3 is TGTGCCAGCAGTGACCTTTCTCGGGGATCCTCTGAAGCTTTCTTT.

This clonotype showed up just a few times. CDR3 sequence: CASSPPGSGEQFF. CDR3 nucleotide sequence: TGTGCCAGCAGCCCCCCCGGTTCCGGTGAGCAGTTCTTC. The genes are TRBV5-4 and TRBJ2-1; no firm D call. The CDR3 has 13 residues. Germline lookup yields CDR1 SGHNT and CDR2 YYREEE (reference sequence). The V and J ends lost 4 bases and 9 bases respectively, with 14 bases between them. The variable domain in full, with the rest retrieved from reference TRBV5-4 and TRBJ2-1, is ETGVTQSPTHLIKTRGQQVTLRCSSQSGHNTVSWYQQALGQGPQFIFQYYREEENGRGNFPPRFSGLQFPNYSSELNVNALELDDSALYLCASSPPGSGEQFFGPGTRLTVL.

Notes on this clonotype: A much larger clone lies a single base off, so this may be a read error. The CDR3 region is CACEAMETQYF. In nucleotides, the CDR3 is TGTGCCTGCGAGGCTATGGAGACCCAGTACTTC. V gene TRBV7-6 combines with J gene TRBJ2-5; D gene ambiguous. This CDR3 comprises 11 residues. Trimming took off 11 bases at V and 5 bases at J, with 12 bases between the two ends. Germline CDR1 SGHVS, CDR2 FNYEAQ.

This clonotype turned up a few times. This sequence joins TRBV4-1 and TRBJ2-7, with TRBD1 as a possible D gene (7 bases). Trimming removed 2 bases at V and 4 bases at J, with 15 bases between. From germline, CDR1 is MGHRA and CDR2 YSYEKL. This CDR3 region has 15 residues. This chain's CDR3 is CASSQFTGAGYEQYV. The CDR3 nucleotides are TGCGCCAGCAGCCAATTCACAGGGGCGGGGTACGAGCAGTACGTC.

This clonotype was seen more than once but under ten times. The chain is built from TRBV7-6 and TRBJ2-1; 10 bases are a match to TRBD2. V trimming: 7 bases; J trimming: 4 bases; junction bases outside the gene matches: 4. This CDR3 contains 14 residues. Germline CDR1 reads SGHVS; CDR2 reads FNYEAQ. CDR3: CASTRAGGYNEQFF. CDR3 nucleotide sequence: TGTGCCAGCACCCGAGCGGGGGGGTACAATGAGCAGTTCTTC.

A few counts support this clonotype. This sequence joins TRBV13 and TRBJ2-3; D may be TRBD1 or TRBD2 (5 bases each). This CDR3 contains 13 residues. CDR1 and CDR2 from the germline V gene are PRHDT and FYEKMQ (reference sequence). V dropped 5 bases and J dropped 4 bases, with 10 bases sitting between them. The CDR3 protein is CASSTRGPDTQYF. In DNA form, the CDR3 reads TGTGCCAGCAGCACCCGGGGCCCAGATACGCAGTATTTT.

The table lists this clonotype with a few counts. This chain uses TRBV28 with TRBJ1-1, with 7 bases that match TRBD1. The CDR3 covers 16 residues. Germline CDR1 and CDR2: MDHEN and SYDVKM. J gave up 3 bases and V 7 bases, and 14 bases lay outside the gene matches. The CDR3 coding sequence is TGTGCCAGCACCGAACCTCAGGGGGATGGGGACACTGAAGCTTTCTTT. Translation gives CASTEPQGDGDTEAFF.

This chain joins TRBV20-1 and TRBJ2-7; 14 bases align to TRBD2. Trimming removed 0 bases from V and 3 bases from J; junction bases left unmatched: 10. This CDR3 comprises 18 residues. Germline CDR1 reads DFQATT; CDR2 reads SNEGSKA (reference sequence). The CDR3 reads CSARDSGYGTSGGYEQYV. The CDR3 DNA sequence: TGCAGTGCTAGAGATTCGGGTTACGGGACTAGCGGGGGCTACGAGCAGTACGTC.

This clonotype was picked up many times. The chain links TRBV7-6 to TRBJ2-1; D unclear. Trimming removed 1 base from V and 8 bases from J, with 12 bases in between. This CDR3 has 14 residues. The germline V gene encodes CDR1 SGHVS and CDR2 FNYEAQ. The CDR3: CASSLDFIRDEQFF. In DNA form, the CDR3 reads TGTGCCAGCAGCTTAGATTTCATTCGCGATGAGCAGTTCTTC.

J is TRBJ2-1 and V is TRBV9, with 10 bases identical to TRBD1. Looked up from germline, CDR1 is SGDLS and CDR2 is YYNGEE. CDR3 length: 18 amino acids. Unmatched junction bases numbered 14, after V lost 2 bases and J lost 6 bases. As DNA, the CDR3 is TGTGCCAGCAGCGTGTCCAAAGCGGGGACAGGGGATGCCAATGAGCAGTTCTTC. Translating it yields CASSVSKAGTGDANEQFF.

This clonotype was seen a few times. The genes are TRBV7-9 and TRBJ2-1, with D unclear. V was clipped by 2 bases and J by 3 bases, with 8 bases between them. The CDR3 has 14 residues. The germline V gene has CDR1 SEHNR and CDR2 FQNEAQ (reference sequence). The CDR3 is CASSLSERYNEQFF. CDR3 bases: TGTGCCAGCAGCTTATCGGAACGCTACAATGAGCAGTTCTTC.

The chain combines TRBV3-1 with TRBJ1-1; the D is unclear. The CDR3 length is 13 residues. CDR1 and CDR2 (germline): LGHDT, YNNKEL (reference sequence). Trimming removed 0 bases from V and 4 bases from J, with 6 bases in between. The CDR3: CASSQDWTTEAFF. The CDR3 DNA sequence: TGTGCCAGCAGCCAAGATTGGACCACTGAAGCTTTCTTT.

The chain couples TRBV6-5 to TRBJ2-3; 8 bases match TRBD2. Germline V gives CDR1 MNHEY, CDR2 SVGAGI. V shed 2 bases, J shed 3 bases, and the junction held 4 bases outside the gene matches. This CDR3 contains 15 residues. The CDR3 bases are TGTGCCAGCAGTTACGAGCGGGGGAGAACAGATACGCAGTATTTT. Translating it yields CASSYERGRTDTQYF.

A remark on this clonotype: A much more abundant neighbour one base away suggests this may be a read error. The chain has TRBV7-9 and TRBJ2-4, with unresolved D. This CDR3 region has 16 residues. Germline CDR1 reads SEHNR; CDR2 reads FQNEAQ (reference sequence). V shed 4 bases and J shed 1 base, with 14 bases lying between them. DNA of the CDR3: TGTGCCAGCAGCTCAACCCTCGGGCCGGCCAAAAACATTCAGTACTTC. This encodes CASSSTLGPAKNIQYF.